This T cell receptor (beta chain) was captured by sequencing in a study of T cell repertoires in cytomegalovirus infection. Whole-study context: Researchers turned to recently identified HLA-C-restricted CMV epitopes as well as well-studied HLA-B-restricted ones. A matching HLA type, together with CMV infection, was signaled by public TCR beta signatures. Points from the study as a whole: In two of eight donors, the top clonotype was HLA-C-restricted CMV-specific. Summed frequency of shared TCR beta families picked out CMV carriers who also had the relevant HLA.

This clonotype was counted a few times. The antigen remains unidentified. TCRdb re-derived calls from the reads in MiXCR, one entry per CDR3 protein. Counted here are around 310,000 distinct CDR3 sequences, roughly 28% occurring once; the ten biggest clones make up approximately 20%. In germline, CDR1 is DFQATT, CDR2 SNEGSKA (reference sequence). The V end lost 0 bases, the J end lost 4 bases, and 9 bases lay between the germline ends. This CDR3 region has 13 residues. The J gene is TRBJ1-2, the V gene TRBV20-1; no clear D gene. The input for sequencing was cultured PBMCs, taken from culture after CMV antigen stimulation. The source is a human donor in good health (CMV status not recorded). Some clones in this sample may be carry-over from other donors' samples. Here the CDR3 reads CSARDRLSYGYTF. The DNA of the CDR3 is TGCAGTGCTAGAGATAGGCTATCCTATGGCTACACCTTC.